This note documents a single TCR beta chain sequence. This entry belongs to a study of blood T cell repertoires in COVID-19. Those enrolled in Seattle joined during active infection and were followed longitudinally afterward. The V gene's germline CDR1 is MNHEY and CDR2 SVGAGI. The V and J ends lost 6 bases and 5 bases respectively, with 13 bases between them. The CDR3 has 13 amino acids. How the authors handled the data: Estimation of nucleated cell counts was performed using reference gene primer amplification. The data were produced by immunoSEQ multiplex PCR, yet TCRdb's version contains in-frame clones alone and is incomplete. V and J calls and clone size are as listed in that table; D and trimming were resolved from the DNA. The sample holds about 270,000 clones; around 92% are singletons and the top ten take under 3%.

The J gene is TRBJ1-2, the V gene TRBV6-5; possibly TRBD1 for D (6 bases). The sample comprised peripheral blood. This TCR came from a person aged 18 to 29 with COVID-19, enrolled during active disease. CDR3 in DNA: TGTGCCAGCAGATCGGACAGCTCTTATGGCTACACCTTC. Protein product: CASRSDSSYGYTF.